The rows below give T cell receptor beta chains drawn from one sample of a study of cytomegalovirus exposure and HLA in healthy donors. Generated by immunoSEQ multiplex PCR, the TCRdb table keeps only in-frame clones and is missing some. This sample's table has about 54,000 clones. Sample: PBMCs. The receptors come from a middle-aged woman in good health and CMV-seronegative. Both conserved end residues are part of each CDR3.

v_call: TRBV4-1; j_call: TRBJ2-2; cdr3_aa: CASSQDGGRGGDTGELFF
v_call: TRBV7-6; j_call: TRBJ1-5; cdr3_aa: CASSPGTGPYQPQHF
v_call: TRBV19; j_call: TRBJ2-3; cdr3_aa: CASSIVADTQYF
v_call: TRBV7-2; j_call: TRBJ1-1; cdr3_aa: CASRHTVNTEAFF
v_call: TRBV6-1; j_call: TRBJ2-7; cdr3_aa: CASSEIWQAYEQYF
v_call: TRBV7-2; j_call: TRBJ1-2; cdr3_aa: CASSPRYRGQTNYGYTF
v_call: TRBV29-1; j_call: TRBJ1-2; cdr3_aa: CSVEKGQGYGYTF
v_call: TRBV5-6; j_call: TRBJ1-4; cdr3_aa: CASSLFSGRKLFF
v_call: TRBV10-3; j_call: TRBJ1-5; cdr3_aa: CAIRGGTDSNQPQHF
v_call: TRBV5-1; j_call: TRBJ1-3; cdr3_aa: CASSLGPEGNTIYF
v_call: TRBV7-2; j_call: TRBJ1-4; cdr3_aa: CASSLVTGEWEKLFF
v_call: TRBV27; j_call: TRBJ2-2; cdr3_aa: CASSLSGTGITGELFF
v_call: TRBV2; j_call: TRBJ2-1; cdr3_aa: CASSEAAGGPIEQFF
v_call: TRBV4-3; j_call: TRBJ2-3; cdr3_aa: CASSQGLEIPDTQYF
v_call: TRBV18; j_call: TRBJ1-1; cdr3_aa: CASSRGEATEAFF
v_call: TRBV9; j_call: TRBJ2-3; cdr3_aa: CASSVSGSTDTQYF
v_call: TRBV25-1; j_call: TRBJ1-2; cdr3_aa: CASSEFGEANYGYTF
v_call: TRBV4-2; j_call: TRBJ2-7; cdr3_aa: CASSPKRTNQTAYEQYF
v_call: TRBV7-2; j_call: TRBJ2-7; cdr3_aa: CASSFSGTGAAYEQYF
v_call: TRBV19; j_call: TRBJ1-3; cdr3_aa: CASSPGTAGNTIYF
v_call: TRBV20-1; j_call: TRBJ2-7; cdr3_aa: CSGRGAYEQYF
v_call: TRBV29-1; j_call: TRBJ2-3; cdr3_aa: CSVEPPSADTQYF
v_call: TRBV6-1; j_call: TRBJ1-1; cdr3_aa: CASSGATLVEAFF
v_call: TRBV19; j_call: TRBJ2-7; cdr3_aa: CASRPGLAGEWYF
v_call: TRBV7-9; j_call: TRBJ1-5; cdr3_aa: CASSLGDSSNQPQHF
v_call: TRBV11-2; j_call: TRBJ2-1; cdr3_aa: CASSQRGGRARNEQFF
v_call: TRBV6-1; j_call: TRBJ1-6; cdr3_aa: CASTAWGGAVEPLHF
v_call: TRBV5-4; j_call: TRBJ1-6; cdr3_aa: CASSLETGNNSPLHF